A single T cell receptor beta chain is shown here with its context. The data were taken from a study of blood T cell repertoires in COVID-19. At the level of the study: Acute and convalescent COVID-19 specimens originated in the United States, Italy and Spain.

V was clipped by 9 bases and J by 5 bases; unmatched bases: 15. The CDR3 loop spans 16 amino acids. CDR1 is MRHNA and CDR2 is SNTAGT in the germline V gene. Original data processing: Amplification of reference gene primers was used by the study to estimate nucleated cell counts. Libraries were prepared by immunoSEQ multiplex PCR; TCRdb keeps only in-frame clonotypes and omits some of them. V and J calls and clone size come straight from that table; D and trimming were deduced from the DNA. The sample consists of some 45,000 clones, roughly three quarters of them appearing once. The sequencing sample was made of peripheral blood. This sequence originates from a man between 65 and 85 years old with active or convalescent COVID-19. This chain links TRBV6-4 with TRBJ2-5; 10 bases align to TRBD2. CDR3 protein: CARTSGEYIFTETQYF. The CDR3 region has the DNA TGTGCCAGAACTAGCGGGGAATATATTTTTACGGAGACCCAGTACTTC.